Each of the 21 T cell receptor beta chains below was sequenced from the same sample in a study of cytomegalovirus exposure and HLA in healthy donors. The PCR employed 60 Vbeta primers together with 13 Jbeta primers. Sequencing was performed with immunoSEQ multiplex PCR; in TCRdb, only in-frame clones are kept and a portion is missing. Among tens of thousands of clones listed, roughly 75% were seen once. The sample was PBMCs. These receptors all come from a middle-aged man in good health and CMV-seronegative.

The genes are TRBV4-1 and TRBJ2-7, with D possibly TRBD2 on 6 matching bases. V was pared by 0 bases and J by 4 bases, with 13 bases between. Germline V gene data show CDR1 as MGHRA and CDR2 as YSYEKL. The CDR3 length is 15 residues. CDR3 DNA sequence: TGCGCCAGCAGCCAAGATGGGGGGTTTCAATACGAGCAGTACTTC. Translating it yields CASSQDGGFQYEQYF.

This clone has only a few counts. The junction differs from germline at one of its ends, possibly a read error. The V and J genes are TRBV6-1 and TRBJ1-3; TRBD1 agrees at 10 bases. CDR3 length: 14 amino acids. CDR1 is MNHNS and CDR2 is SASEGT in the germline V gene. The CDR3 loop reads CGTGAKPAGNTIYF. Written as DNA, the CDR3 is TGCGGGACAGGGGCCAAGCCTGCGGGAAACACCATATATTTT.

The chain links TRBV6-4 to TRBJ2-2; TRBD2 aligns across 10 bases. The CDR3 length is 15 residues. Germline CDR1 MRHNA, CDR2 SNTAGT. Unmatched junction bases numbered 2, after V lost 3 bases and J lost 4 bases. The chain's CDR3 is CASSEIAGGTGELFF. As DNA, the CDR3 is TGTGCCAGCAGTGAAATAGCGGGGGGCACCGGGGAGCTGTTTTTT.

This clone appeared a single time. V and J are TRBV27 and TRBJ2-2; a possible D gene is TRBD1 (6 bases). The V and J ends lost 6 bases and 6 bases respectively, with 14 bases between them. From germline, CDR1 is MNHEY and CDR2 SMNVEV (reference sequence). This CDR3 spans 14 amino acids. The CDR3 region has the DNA TGTGCCAGCAGGCGTCTAGGGGGAGCCGGGGAGCTGTTTTTT. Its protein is CASRRLGGAGELFF.

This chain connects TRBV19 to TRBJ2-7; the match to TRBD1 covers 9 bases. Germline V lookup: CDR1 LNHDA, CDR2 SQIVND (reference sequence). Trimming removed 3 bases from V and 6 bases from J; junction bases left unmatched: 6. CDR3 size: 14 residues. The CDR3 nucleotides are TGTGCCAGTAGTATTGGGACAGGGACCTCCGAGCAGTACTTC. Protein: CASSIGTGTSEQYF.

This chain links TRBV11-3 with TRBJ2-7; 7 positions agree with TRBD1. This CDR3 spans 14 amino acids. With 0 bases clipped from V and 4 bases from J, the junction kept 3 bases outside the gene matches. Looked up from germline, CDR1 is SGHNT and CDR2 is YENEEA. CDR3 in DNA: TGTGCCAGCAGCTTAGAAAGGACAGGATACGAGCAGTACTTC. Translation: CASSLERTGYEQYF. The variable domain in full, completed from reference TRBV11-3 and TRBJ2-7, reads EAGVVQSPRYKIIEKKQPVAFWCNPISGHNTLYWYLQNLGQGPELLIRYENEEAVDDSQLPKDRFSAERLKGVDSTLKIQPAELGDSAVYLCASSLERTGYEQYFGPGTRLTVT.

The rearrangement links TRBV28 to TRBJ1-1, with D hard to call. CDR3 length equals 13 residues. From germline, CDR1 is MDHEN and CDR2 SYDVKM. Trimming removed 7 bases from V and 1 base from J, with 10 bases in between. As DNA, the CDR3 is TGTGCCAGCACAAACTTTGGGAACACTGAAGCTTTCTTT. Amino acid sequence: CASTNFGNTEAFF.

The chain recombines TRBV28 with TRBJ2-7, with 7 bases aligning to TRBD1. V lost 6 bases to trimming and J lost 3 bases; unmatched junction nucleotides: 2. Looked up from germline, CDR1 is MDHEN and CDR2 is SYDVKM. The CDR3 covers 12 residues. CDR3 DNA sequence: TGTGCCAGCAGGCGGACAGGCTACGAGCAGTACTTC. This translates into CASRRTGYEQYF.

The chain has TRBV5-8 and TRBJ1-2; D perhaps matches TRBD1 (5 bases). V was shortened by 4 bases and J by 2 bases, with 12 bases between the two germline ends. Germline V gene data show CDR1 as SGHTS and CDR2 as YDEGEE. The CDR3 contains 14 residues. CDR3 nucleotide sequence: TGTGCCAGCAGCATATGGACAAGCAACTATGGCTACACCTTC. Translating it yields CASSIWTSNYGYTF.

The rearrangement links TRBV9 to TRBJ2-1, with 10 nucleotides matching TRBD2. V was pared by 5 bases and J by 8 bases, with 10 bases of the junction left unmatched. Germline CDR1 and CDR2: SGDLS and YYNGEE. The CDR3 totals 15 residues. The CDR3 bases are TGTGCCAGCAGTGAAAGCGGGAGGGCCTGGGATGAGCAGTTCTTC. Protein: CASSESGRAWDEQFF.

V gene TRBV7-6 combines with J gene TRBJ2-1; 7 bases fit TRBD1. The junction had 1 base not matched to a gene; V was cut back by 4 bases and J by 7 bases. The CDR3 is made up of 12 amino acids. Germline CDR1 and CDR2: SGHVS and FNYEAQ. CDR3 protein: CASSSGGNEQFF. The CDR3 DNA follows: TGTGCCAGCAGCTCAGGGGGAAATGAGCAGTTCTTC.

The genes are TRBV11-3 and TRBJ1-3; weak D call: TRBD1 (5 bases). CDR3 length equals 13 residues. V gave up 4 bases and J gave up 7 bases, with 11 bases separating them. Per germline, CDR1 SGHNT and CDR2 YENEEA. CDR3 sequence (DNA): TGTGCCAGCAGCTCTTCGGGGGGGAACACCATATATTTT. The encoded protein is CASSSSGGNTIYF.

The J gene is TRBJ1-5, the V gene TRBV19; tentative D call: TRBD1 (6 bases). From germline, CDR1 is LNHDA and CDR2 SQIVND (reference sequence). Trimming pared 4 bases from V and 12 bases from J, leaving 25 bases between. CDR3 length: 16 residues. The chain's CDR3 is CASSRDTTIQGWYQHF. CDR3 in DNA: TGTGCCAGTAGTAGAGACACCACTATACAGGGATGGTACCAGCATTTT.

The CDR3 DNA sequence: TGTGCCAGCAGTTTAAGGTATTCAGGTGGCTACACCTTC. Translation gives CASSLRYSGGYTF. The chain uses TRBV27 and TRBJ1-2; unclear D gene. The CDR3 covers 13 residues. Germline V gene data show CDR1 as MNHEY and CDR2 as SMNVEV (reference sequence). V lost 2 bases and J 7 bases, leaving 11 bases between the germline ends.

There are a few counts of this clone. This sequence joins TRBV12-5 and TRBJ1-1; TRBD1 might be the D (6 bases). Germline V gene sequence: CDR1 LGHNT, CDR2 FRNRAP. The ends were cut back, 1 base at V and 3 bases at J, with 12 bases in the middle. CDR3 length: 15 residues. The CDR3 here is CASGLATQGYTEAFF. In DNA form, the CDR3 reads TGTGCTAGTGGTTTGGCAACACAGGGTTACACTGAAGCTTTCTTT.

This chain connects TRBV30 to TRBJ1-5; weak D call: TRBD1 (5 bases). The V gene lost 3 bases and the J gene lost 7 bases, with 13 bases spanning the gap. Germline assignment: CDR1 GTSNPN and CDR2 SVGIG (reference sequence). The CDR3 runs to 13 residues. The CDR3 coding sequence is TGTGCCTGGAGCGGAGGGGTCGGGCAGCCCCAGCATTTT. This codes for CAWSGGVGQPQHF.

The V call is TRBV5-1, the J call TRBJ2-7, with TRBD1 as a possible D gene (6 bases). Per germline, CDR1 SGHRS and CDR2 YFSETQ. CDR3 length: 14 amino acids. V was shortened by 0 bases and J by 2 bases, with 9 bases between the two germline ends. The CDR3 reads CASSLATGTYEQYF. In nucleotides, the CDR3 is TGCGCCAGCAGCTTGGCCACAGGGACCTACGAGCAGTACTTC.

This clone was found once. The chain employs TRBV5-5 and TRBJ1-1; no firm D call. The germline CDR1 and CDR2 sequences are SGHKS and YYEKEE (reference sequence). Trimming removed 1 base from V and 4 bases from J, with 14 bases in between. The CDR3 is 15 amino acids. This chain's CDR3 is CASSLMGFDGTEAFF. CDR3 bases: TGTGCCAGCAGCTTGATGGGCTTCGATGGCACTGAAGCTTTCTTT.

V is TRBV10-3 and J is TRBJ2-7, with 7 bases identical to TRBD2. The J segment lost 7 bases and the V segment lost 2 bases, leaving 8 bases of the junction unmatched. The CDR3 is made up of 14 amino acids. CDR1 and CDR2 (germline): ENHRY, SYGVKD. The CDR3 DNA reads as TGTGCCATCAGTGAGGCAGCGGGGCCAGTAGAGCAGTACTTC. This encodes CAISEAAGPVEQYF.

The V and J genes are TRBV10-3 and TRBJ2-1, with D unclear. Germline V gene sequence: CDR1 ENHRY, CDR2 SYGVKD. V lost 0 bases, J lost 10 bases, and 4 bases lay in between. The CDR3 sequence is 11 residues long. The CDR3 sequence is CAISESIEQFF. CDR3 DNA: TGTGCCATCAGTGAGTCAATAGAGCAGTTCTTC.

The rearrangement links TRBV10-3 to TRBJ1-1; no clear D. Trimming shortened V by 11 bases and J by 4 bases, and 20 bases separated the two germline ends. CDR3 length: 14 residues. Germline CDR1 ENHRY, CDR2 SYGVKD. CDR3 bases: TGTGCCTCCATGGACTCCCCGGGGAGCACTGAAGCTTTCTTT. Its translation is CASMDSPGSTEAFF.